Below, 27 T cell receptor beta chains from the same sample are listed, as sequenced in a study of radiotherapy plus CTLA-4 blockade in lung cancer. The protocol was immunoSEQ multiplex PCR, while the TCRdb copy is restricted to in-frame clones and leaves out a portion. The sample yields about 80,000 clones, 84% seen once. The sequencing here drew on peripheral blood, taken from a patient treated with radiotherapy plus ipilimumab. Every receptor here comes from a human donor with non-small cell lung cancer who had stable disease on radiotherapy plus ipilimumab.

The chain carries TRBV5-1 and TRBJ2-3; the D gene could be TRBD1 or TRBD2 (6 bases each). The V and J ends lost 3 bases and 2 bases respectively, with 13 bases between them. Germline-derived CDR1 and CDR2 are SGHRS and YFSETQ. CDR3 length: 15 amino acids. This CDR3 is CASSWGDTHTDTQYF. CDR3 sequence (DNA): TGCGCCAGCAGCTGGGGGGACACCCACACAGATACGCAGTATTTT.

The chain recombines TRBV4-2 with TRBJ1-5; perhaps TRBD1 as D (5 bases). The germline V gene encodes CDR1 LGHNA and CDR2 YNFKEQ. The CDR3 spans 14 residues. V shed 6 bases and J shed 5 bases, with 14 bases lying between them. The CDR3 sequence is CASSPVRGHQPQHF. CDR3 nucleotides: TGTGCCAGCAGTCCCGTGAGGGGCCATCAGCCCCAGCATTTT.

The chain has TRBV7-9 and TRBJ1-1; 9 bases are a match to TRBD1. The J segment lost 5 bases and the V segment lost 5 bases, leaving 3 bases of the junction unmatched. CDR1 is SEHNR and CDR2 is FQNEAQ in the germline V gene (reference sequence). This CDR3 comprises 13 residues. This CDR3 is CASSHDRGTEAFF. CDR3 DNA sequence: TGTGCCAGCAGCCACGACAGGGGGACTGAAGCTTTCTTT.

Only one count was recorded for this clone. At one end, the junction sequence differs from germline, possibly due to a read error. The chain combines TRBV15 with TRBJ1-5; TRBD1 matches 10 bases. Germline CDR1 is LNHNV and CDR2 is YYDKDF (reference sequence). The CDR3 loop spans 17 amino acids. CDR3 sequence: CATSRDLTGGAGQPPHF. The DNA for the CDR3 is TGTGCCACCAGCAGAGATCTGACAGGGGGCGCGGGTCAGCCCCCGCATTTT.

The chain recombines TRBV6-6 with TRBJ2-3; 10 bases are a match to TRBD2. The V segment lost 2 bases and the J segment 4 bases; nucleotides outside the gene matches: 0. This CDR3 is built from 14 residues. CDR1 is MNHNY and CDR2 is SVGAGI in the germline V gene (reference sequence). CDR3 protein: CASSYSGGADTQYF. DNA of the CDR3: TGTGCCAGCAGTTACAGCGGGGGGGCAGATACGCAGTATTTT.

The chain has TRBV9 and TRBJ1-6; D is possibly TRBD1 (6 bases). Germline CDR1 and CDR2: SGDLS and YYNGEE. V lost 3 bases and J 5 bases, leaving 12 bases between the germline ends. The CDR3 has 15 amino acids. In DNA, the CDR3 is TGTGCCAGCAGCGAAGGGACACTTAATAATTCACCCCTCCACTTT. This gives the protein CASSEGTLNNSPLHF.

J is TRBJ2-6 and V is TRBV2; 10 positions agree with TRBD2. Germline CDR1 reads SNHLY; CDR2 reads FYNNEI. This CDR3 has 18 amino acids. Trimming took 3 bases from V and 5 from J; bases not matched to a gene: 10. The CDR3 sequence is CASSDVASGSGRANVLTF. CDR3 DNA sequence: TGTGCCAGCAGTGATGTGGCTAGCGGGAGTGGTAGGGCCAACGTCCTGACTTTC.

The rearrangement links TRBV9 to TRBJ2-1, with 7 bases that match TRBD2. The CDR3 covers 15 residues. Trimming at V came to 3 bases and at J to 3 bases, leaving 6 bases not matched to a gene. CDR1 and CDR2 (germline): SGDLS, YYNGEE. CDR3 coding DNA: TGTGCCAGCAGCGCCGGTCGGACTAGCTACAATGAGCAGTTCTTC. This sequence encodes CASSAGRTSYNEQFF.

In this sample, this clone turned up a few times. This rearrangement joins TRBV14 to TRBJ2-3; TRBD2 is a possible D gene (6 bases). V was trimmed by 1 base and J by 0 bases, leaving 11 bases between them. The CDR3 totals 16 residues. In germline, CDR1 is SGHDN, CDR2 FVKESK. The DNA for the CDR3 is TGTGCCAGCAGCCAAGGAACTAGCCTAAGCACAGATACGCAGTATTTT. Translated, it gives CASSQGTSLSTDTQYF.

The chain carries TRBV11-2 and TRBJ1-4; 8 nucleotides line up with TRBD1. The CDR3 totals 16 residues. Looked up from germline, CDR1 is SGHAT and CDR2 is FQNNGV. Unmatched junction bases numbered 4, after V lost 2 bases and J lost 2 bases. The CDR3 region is CASSLQGALTNEKLFF. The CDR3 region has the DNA TGTGCCAGCAGCTTACAGGGGGCTCTGACTAATGAAAAACTGTTTTTT.

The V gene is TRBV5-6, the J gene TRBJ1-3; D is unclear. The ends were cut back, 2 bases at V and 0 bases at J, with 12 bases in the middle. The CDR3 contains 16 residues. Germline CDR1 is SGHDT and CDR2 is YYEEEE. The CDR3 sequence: CASSLISETSGNTIYF. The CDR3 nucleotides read TGTGCCAGCAGCTTAATATCAGAAACCTCTGGAAACACCATATATTTT.

This chain's CDR3 is CASSSPDRLSGNTIYF. In DNA form, the CDR3 reads TGTGCCAGCAGTTCGCCGGACAGGCTGTCTGGAAACACCATATATTTT. The rearrangement uses TRBV28 and TRBJ1-3, with 7 bases matching TRBD1. Trimming at V came to 4 bases and at J to 1 base, leaving 7 bases not matched to a gene. The CDR3 loop spans 16 amino acids. The germline V gene has CDR1 MDHEN and CDR2 SYDVKM.

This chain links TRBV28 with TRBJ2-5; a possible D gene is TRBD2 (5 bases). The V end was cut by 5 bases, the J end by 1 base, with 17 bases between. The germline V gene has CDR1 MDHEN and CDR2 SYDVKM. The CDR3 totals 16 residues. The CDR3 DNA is TGTGCCAGCAGTACTCTCCGAGGGCAGCTCCAAGAGACCCAGTACTTC. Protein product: CASSTLRGQLQETQYF.

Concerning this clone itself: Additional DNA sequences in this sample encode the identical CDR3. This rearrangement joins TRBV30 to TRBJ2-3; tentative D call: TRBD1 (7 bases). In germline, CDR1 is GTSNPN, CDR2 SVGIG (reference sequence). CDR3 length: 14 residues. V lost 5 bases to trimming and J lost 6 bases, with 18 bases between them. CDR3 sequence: CAWGGHGGGDTQYF. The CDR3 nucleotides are TGTGCCTGGGGGGGCCACGGAGGGGGCGATACGCAGTATTTT.

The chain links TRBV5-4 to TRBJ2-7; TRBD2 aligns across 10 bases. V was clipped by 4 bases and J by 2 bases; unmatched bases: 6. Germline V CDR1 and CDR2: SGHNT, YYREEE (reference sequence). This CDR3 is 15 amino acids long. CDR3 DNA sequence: TGTGCCAGCAGCCCCCGGACTAGCGGAGCCTACGAGCAGTACTTC. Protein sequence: CASSPRTSGAYEQYF. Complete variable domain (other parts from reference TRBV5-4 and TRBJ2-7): ETGVTQSPTHLIKTRGQQVTLRCSSQSGHNTVSWYQQALGQGPQFIFQYYREEENGRGNFPPRFSGLQFPNYSSELNVNALELDDSALYLCASSPRTSGAYEQYFGPGTRLTVT.

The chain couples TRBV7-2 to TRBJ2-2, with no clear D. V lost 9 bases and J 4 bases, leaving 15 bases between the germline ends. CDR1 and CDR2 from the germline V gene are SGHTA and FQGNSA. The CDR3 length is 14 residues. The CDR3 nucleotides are TGTGCCAGTCGGCTAAGAAGTAGCACCGGGGAGCTGTTTTTT. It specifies CASRLRSSTGELFF.

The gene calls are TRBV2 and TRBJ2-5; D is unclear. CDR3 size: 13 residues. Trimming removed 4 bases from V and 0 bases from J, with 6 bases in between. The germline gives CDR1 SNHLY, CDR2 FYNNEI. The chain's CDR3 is CASSVKYQETQYF. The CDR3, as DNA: TGTGCCAGCAGTGTGAAGTACCAAGAGACCCAGTACTTC.

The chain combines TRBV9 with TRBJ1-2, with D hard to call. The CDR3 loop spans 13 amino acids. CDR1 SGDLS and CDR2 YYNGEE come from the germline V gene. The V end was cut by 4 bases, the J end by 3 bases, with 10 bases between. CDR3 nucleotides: TGTGCCAGCAGCTCCCGACCGGACTATGGCTACACCTTC. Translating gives CASSSRPDYGYTF.

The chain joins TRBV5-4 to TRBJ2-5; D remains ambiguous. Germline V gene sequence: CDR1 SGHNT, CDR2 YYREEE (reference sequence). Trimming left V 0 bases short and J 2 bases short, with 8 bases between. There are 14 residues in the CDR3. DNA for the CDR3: TGTGCCAGCAGCTTGGGTGACTTGCAAGAGACCCAGTACTTC. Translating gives CASSLGDLQETQYF.

The CDR3 loop reads CASSVLAESSYEQYF. The CDR3 nucleotides are TGTGCCAGTAGTGTACTAGCGGAAAGCTCCTACGAGCAGTACTTC. The J gene is TRBJ2-7, the V gene TRBV19; 8 bases match TRBD2. CDR3 length: 15 amino acids. Germline CDR1 LNHDA, CDR2 SQIVND (reference sequence). Trimming at V came to 5 bases and at J to 0 bases, leaving 6 bases not matched to a gene.

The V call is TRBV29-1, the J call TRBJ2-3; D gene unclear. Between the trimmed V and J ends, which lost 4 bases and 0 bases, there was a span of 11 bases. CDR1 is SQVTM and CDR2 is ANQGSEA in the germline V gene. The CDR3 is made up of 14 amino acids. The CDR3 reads CSVVPPPSTDTQYF. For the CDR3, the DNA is TGCAGCGTTGTACCCCCCCCGAGCACAGATACGCAGTATTTT.

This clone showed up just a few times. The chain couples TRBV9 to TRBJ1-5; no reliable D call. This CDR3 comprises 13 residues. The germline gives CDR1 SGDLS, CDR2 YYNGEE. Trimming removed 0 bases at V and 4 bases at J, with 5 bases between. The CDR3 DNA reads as TGTGCCAGCAGCGTAGGAGTTAATCAGCCCCAGCATTTT. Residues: CASSVGVNQPQHF.

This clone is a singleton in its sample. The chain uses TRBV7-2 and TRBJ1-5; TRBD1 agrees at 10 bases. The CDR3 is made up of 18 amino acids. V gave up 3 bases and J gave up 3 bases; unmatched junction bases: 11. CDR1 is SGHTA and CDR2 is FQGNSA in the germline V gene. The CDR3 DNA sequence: TGTGCCAGCAGCTTGCGCTCCGGGACAGGGGCCCTCAATCAGCCCCAGCATTTT. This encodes CASSLRSGTGALNQPQHF.

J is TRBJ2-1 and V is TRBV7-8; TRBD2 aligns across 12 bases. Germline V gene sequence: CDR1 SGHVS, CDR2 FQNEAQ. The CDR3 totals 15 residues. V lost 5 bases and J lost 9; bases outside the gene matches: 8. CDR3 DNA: TGTGCCAGCAGCCCCGAAGGACTAGCGGGGTTTGAGCAGTTCTTC. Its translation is CASSPEGLAGFEQFF.

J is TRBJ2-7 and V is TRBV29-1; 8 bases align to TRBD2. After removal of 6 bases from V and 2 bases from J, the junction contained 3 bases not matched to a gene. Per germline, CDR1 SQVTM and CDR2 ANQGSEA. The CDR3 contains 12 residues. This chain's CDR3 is CSVRRGAYEQYF. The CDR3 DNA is TGCAGCGTCAGGCGGGGGGCCTACGAGCAGTACTTC.

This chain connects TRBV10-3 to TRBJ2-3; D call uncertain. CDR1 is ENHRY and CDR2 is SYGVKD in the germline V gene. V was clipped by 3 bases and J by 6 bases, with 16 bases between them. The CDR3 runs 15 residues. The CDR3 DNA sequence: TGTGCCATCAGTGACCTAGTTTTCTTACCCGATACGCAGTATTTT. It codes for CAISDLVFLPDTQYF.

The CDR3 DNA reads as TGTGCCAGCAGCCGGGAGTACAATGAGCAGTTCTTC. The encoded protein is CASSREYNEQFF. The V gene is TRBV9, the J gene TRBJ2-1, with a weak D call TRBD2 (6 bases). This CDR3 is 12 amino acids long. Germline lookup yields CDR1 SGDLS and CDR2 YYNGEE. Trimming left V 4 bases short and J 4 bases short, with 6 bases between.